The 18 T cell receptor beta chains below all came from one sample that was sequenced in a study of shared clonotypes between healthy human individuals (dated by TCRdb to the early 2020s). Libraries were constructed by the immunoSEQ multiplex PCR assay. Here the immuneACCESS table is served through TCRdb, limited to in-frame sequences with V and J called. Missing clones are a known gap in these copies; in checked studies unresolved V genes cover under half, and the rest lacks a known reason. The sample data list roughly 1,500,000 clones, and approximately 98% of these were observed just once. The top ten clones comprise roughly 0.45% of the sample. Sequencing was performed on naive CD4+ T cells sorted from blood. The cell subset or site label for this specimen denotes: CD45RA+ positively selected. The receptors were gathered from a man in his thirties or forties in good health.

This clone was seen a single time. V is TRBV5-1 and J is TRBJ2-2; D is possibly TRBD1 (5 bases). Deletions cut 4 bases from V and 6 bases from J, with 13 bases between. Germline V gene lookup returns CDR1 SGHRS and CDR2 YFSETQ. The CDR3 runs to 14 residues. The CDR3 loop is CASSRAQGAGELFF. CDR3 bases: TGCGCCAGCAGCCGCGCCCAGGGTGCCGGGGAGCTGTTTTTT.

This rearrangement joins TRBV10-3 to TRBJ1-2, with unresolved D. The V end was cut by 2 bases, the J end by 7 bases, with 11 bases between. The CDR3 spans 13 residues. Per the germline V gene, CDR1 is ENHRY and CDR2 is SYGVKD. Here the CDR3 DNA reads TGTGCCATCAGTGAGCAAGGGAACGCTGGCTACACCTTC. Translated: CAISEQGNAGYTF.

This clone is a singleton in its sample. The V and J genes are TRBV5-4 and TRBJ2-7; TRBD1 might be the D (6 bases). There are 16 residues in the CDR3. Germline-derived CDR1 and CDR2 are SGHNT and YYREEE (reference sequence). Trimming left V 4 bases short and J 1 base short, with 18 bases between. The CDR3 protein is CASSPSAGQTSYEQYF. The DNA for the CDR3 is TGTGCCAGCAGCCCTTCGGCTGGACAGACATCCTACGAGCAGTACTTC.

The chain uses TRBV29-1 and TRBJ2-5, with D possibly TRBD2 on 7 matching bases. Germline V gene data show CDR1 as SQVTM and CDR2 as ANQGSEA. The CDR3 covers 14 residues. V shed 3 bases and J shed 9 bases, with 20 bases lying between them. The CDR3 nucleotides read TGCAGCGTTGACCCATGGGGGGGCTTAAGGGCCCAGTACTTC. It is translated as CSVDPWGGLRAQYF.

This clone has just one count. The CDR3 sequence: CAISQTGGLNNYEQYF. The CDR3 nucleotides are TGTGCCATCAGCCAGACAGGGGGCCTGAACAACTACGAGCAGTACTTC. The chain uses TRBV10-3 and TRBJ2-7; 10 bases match TRBD1. The germline V gene encodes CDR1 ENHRY and CDR2 SYGVKD. V lost 6 bases to trimming and J lost 3 bases; unmatched junction nucleotides: 11. The CDR3 consists of 16 residues.

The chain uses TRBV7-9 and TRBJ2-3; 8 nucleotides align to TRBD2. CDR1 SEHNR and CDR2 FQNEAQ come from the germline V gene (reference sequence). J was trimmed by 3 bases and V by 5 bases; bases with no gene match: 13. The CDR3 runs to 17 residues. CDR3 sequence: CASSPLSGAGVTDTQYF. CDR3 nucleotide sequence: TGTGCCAGCAGCCCATTATCAGGAGCGGGAGTAACAGATACGCAGTATTTT.

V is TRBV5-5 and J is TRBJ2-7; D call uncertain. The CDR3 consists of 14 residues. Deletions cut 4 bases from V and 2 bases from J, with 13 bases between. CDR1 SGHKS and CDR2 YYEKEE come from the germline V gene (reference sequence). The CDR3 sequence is CASSPPGRTYEQYF. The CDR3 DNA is TGTGCCAGCAGCCCCCCCGGACGGACCTACGAGCAGTACTTC.

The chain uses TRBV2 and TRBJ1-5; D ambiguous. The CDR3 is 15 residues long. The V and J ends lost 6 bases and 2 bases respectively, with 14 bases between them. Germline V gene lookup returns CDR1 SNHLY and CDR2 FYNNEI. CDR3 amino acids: CASSVLRERNQPQHF. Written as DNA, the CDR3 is TGTGCCAGCAGCGTCTTGAGGGAACGCAATCAGCCCCAGCATTTT.

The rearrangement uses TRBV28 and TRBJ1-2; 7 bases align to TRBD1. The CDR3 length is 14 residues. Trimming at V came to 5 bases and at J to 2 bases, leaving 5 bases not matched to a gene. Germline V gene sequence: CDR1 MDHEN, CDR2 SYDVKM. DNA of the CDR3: TGTGCCAGCAGTCCCGCAGGGGGAAACTATGGCTACACCTTC. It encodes CASSPAGGNYGYTF.

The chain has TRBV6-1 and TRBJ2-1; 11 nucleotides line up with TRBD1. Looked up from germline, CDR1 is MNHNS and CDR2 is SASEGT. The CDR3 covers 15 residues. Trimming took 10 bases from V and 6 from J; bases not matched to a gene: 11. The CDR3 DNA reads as TGTGCCAACTCCCCTCCGGGACAGGGGGTCAATGAGCAGTTCTTC. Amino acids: CANSPPGQGVNEQFF.

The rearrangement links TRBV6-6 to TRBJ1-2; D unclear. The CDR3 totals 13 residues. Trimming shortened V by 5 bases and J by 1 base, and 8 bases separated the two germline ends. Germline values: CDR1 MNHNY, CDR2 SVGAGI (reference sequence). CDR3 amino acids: CASSAQLNYGYTF. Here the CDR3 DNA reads TGTGCCAGCAGTGCCCAGCTTAACTATGGCTACACCTTC.

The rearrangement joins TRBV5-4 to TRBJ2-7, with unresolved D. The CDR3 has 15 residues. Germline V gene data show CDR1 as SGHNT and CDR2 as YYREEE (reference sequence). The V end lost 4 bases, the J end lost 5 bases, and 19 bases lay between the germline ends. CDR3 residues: CASSTLGVVENEQYF. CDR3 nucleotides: TGTGCCAGCAGCACACTTGGGGTTGTAGAAAACGAGCAGTACTTC.

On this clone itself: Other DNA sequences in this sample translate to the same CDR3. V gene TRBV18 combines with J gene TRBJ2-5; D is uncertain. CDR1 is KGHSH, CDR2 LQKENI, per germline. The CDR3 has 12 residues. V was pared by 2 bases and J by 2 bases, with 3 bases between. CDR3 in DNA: TGTGCCAGCTCACCAGATCAAGAGACCCAGTACTTC. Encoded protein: CASSPDQETQYF.

The CDR3 is CASSRLGYNEQFF. In DNA form, the CDR3 reads TGTGCCAGCAGCCGATTAGGTTACAATGAGCAGTTCTTC. The gene calls are TRBV7-8 and TRBJ2-1; D uncertain. V lost 5 bases, J lost 4 bases, and 9 bases lay in between. CDR1 and CDR2 (germline): SGHVS, FQNEAQ. The CDR3 length is 13 residues. The whole variable domain, filled in from reference TRBV7-8 and TRBJ2-1, reads GAGVSQSPRYKVAKRGQDVALRCDPISGHVSLFWYQQALGQGPEFLTYFQNEAQLDKSGLPSDRFFAERPEGSVSTLKIQRTQQEDSAVYLCASSRLGYNEQFFGPGTRLTVL.

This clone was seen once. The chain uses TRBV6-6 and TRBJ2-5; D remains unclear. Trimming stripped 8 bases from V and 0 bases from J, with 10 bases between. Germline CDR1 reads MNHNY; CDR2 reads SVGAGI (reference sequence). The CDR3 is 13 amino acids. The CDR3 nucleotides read TGTGCCAGCCGAAGTTTCTACCAAGAGACCCAGTACTTC. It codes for CASRSFYQETQYF.

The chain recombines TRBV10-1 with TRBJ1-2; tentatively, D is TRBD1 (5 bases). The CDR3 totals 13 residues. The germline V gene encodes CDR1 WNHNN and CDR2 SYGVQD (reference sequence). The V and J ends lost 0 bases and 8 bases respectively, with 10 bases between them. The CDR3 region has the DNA TGCGCCAGCAGTGAGTCCCCGGGACGCGGCTACACCTTC. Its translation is CASSESPGRGYTF.

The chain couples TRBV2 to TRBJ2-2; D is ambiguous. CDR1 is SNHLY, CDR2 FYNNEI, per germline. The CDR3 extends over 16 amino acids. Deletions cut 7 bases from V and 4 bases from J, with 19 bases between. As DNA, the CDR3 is TGTGCCAGCACCGAAAGATCGGTTGTGGGCACCGGGGAGCTGTTTTTT. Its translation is CASTERSVVGTGELFF.

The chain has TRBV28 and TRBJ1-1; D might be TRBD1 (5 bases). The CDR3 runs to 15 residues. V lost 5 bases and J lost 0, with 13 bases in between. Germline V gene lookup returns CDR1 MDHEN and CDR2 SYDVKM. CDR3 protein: CASSGTGTLNTEAFF. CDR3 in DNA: TGTGCCAGCAGTGGAACCGGGACTCTGAACACTGAAGCTTTCTTT.